The clone carrying this TCR beta chain came up a few times. The antigen is undetermined. This specimen belongs to a study of T cells in Graves' hyperthyroidism and ophthalmopathy. Study overall: At the time of initial diagnosis and before any treatment, peripheral blood was collected.

This CDR3 is 14 amino acids long. J gave up 6 bases and V 7 bases, and 11 bases lay outside the gene matches. The germline gives CDR1 MNHNS, CDR2 SASEGT. Study-wide results and limits: A model built on 13 V-J features separated ophthalmopathy from stable hyperthyroidism. Before onset, by a median of approximately 5.9 months, the model predicted ophthalmopathy.

The investigators amplified TCR beta CDR3 regions from RNA transcripts. Carried out on the TCR CDR3, a first-round RT-PCR used the HTBI primer set. TCRdb fed the multiplex PCR reads into MiXCR, producing one record per CDR3 protein. Of approximately 490,000 distinct CDR3 sequences in the sample, around a fifth were seen once. Ophthalmopathy patients had moderate-to-severe active disease, CAS ≥3, NOSPECS ≥4, and disease duration under 3 months. This TCR derives from an older woman with Graves' ophthalmopathy. The chain has TRBV6-1 and TRBJ1-2; 7 bases line up with TRBD1. The sample comprised blood. The CDR3 region is CASIHPGTVDGYTF. CDR3 coding DNA: TGTGCCAGCATTCATCCCGGGACAGTAGATGGCTACACCTTC.